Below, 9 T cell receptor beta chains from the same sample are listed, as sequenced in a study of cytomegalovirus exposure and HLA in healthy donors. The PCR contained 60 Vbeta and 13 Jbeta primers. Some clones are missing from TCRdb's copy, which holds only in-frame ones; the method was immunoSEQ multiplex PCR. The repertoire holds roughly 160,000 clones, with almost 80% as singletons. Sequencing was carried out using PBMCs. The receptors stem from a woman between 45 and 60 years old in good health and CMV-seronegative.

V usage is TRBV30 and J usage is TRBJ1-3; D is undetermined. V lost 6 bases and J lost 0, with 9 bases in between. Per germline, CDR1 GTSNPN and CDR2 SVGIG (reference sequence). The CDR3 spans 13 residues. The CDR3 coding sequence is TGTGCCTGCTCGGGGTTCTCTGGAAACACCATATATTTT. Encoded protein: CACSGFSGNTIYF.

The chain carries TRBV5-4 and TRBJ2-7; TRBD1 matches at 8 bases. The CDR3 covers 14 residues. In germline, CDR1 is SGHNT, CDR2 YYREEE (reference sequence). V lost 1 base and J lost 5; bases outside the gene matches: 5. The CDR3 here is CASSLWQGQDEQYF. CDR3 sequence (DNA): TGTGCCAGCAGCTTGTGGCAGGGACAGGACGAGCAGTACTTC.

The CDR3 sequence: CASSLRGPRNTIYF. CDR3 DNA sequence: TGTGCCAGCAGCTTGAGGGGGCCTAGAAACACCATATATTTT. This chain connects TRBV5-4 to TRBJ1-3, with TRBD1 identical over 7 bases. The CDR3 has 14 amino acids. J was trimmed by 5 bases and V by 1 base; bases with no gene match: 3. CDR1 and CDR2 (germline): SGHNT, YYREEE (reference sequence). The full variable domain, rest sourced from reference TRBV5-4 and TRBJ1-3, is ETGVTQSPTHLIKTRGQQVTLRCSSQSGHNTVSWYQQALGQGPQFIFQYYREEENGRGNFPPRFSGLQFPNYSSELNVNALELDDSALYLCASSLRGPRNTIYFGEGSWLTVV.

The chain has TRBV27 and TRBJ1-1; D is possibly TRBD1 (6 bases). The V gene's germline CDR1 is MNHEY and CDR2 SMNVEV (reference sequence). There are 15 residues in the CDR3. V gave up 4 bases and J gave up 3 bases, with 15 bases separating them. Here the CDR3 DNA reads TGTGCCAGCAGTTATCGGGGGGCGCGAGACACTGAAGCTTTCTTT. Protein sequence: CASSYRGARDTEAFF.

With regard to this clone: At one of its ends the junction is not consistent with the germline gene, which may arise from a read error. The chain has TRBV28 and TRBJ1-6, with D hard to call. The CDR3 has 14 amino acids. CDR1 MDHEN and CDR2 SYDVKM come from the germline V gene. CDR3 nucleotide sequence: TGTGCCGGCAGTTCCCAATCACTTAATTCACCCCTCCACTTT. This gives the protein CAGSSQSLNSPLHF.

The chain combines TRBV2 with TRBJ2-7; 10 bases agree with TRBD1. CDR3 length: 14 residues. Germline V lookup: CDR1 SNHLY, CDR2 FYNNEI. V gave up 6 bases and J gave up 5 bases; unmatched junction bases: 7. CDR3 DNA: TGTGCCAGCAGCGTGGGACAGGGGTGGGACGAGCAGTACTTC. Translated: CASSVGQGWDEQYF.

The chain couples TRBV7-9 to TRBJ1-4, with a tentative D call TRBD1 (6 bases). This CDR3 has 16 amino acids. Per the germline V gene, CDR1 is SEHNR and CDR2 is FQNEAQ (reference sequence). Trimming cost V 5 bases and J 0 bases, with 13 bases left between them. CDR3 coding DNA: TGTGCCAGCAGCCCCCGACAGGTCACAACTAATGAAAAACTGTTTTTT. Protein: CASSPRQVTTNEKLFF.

Here the CDR3 DNA reads TGTGCCAGCAGTGAAGGGGCCTTCTCCCAGCATTTT. It specifies CASSEGAFSQHF. The chain combines TRBV2 with TRBJ1-5; D is unresolved. CDR1 and CDR2 from the germline V gene are SNHLY and FYNNEI. V gave up 1 base and J gave up 11 bases, with 9 bases separating them. This CDR3 region has 12 residues.

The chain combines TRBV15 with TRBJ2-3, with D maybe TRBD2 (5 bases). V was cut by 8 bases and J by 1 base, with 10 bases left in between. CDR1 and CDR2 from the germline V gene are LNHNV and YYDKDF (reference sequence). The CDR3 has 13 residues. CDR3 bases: TGTGCCACCCGGGGTAGCGGCACAGATACGCAGTATTTT. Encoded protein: CATRGSGTDTQYF.